Sequencing of this T cell receptor beta chain was carried out in a study of blood T cell repertoires in COVID-19. The authors' processing: Estimates of nucleated cell counts were drawn from the amplification of reference gene primers. Sequenced by immunoSEQ multiplex PCR; TCRdb stores in-frame clones only, minus some. The V and J calls and the clone size are those of that table, but D and trimming were determined from the DNA. The sample comprises around 200,000 clones, roughly 83% of which are singletons, and 6.5% to 8.5% rests with the top ten. Germline V gives CDR1 MNHEY, CDR2 SVGAGI. The V end lost 8 bases, the J end lost 5 bases, and 19 bases lay between the germline ends. This CDR3 comprises 14 residues.

Sequencing input: peripheral blood. The chain uses TRBV6-5 and TRBJ2-7, with D perhaps matching TRBD2 (7 bases). The sequence came from a woman in her 40s with COVID-19, enrolled during active disease. The CDR3 sequence is CASPRGGWNNEQYF. CDR3 DNA sequence: TGTGCCAGCCCTAGGGGGGGGTGGAATAACGAGCAGTACTTC.